This TCR beta chain comes out of a study of CD4 T cells in relation to SARS-CoV-2 and coronaviruses. The overall study: The HLA restriction of the shared crossreactive spike epitopes was mapped.

Using immunoSEQ multiplex PCR, the repertoire was profiled, and TCRdb retains in-frame clones only, with some absent. The sample lists around 45,000 clones, approximately 80% occurring once. J lost 0 bases, V lost 4 bases, and 9 bases had no gene match. CDR3 size: 17 residues. Germline loops: CDR1 SGHRS, CDR2 YFSETQ. Naive or memory CD4+ cells were cultured 1:1 with T cell-depleted PBMCs plus CEF. Study results and limitations: About 65% of donors had memory CD4+ clonotypes crossrecognizing SARS-CoV-2 and common cold coronavirus spike.

About this clone itself: Its antigen is unknown.

V usage is TRBV5-1 and J usage is TRBJ1-4, with TRBD1 identical over 7 bases. Input material: naive CD4+ T cells from PBMCs, cultured in vitro. The subset was: naive CD4+ T cells isolated by negative enrichment. The sequence was obtained from an adult with COVID-19. In nucleotides, the CDR3 is TGCGCCAGCAGCGGAGGACAGGTGCACGCAACTAATGAAAAACTGTTTTTT. Residues: CASSGGQVHATNEKLFF.